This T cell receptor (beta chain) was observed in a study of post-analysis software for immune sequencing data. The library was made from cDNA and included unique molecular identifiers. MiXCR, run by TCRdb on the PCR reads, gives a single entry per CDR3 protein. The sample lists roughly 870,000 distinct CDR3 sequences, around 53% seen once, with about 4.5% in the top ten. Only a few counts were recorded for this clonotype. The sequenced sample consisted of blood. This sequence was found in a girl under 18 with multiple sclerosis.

This chain's CDR3 is CASSLDPGPSYEQYF. As DNA, the CDR3 is TGCGCCAGCAGCTTGGACCCGGGACCCTCCTACGAGCAGTACTTC. The chain has TRBV5-1 and TRBJ2-7; D is perhaps TRBD1 or TRBD2 (5 bases each). The CDR3 sequence is 15 residues long. Trimming took 0 bases from V and 0 from J, leaving 10 bases between them. Germline V gene data show CDR1 as SGHRS and CDR2 as YFSETQ. Full variable domain (remainder filled in from reference TRBV5-1 and TRBJ2-7): KAGVTQTPRYLIKTRGQQVTLSCSPISGHRSVSWYQQTPGQGLQFLFEYFSETQRNKGNFPGRFSGRQFSNSRSEMNVSTLELGDSALYLCASSLDPGPSYEQYFGPGTRLTVT.